The 24 T cell receptor beta chains below were found in one sample sequenced in a study of blood T cell repertoires in COVID-19. TCRdb's copy holds only in-frame clones and misses some; the assay was immunoSEQ multiplex PCR. This sample yields 200,000 to 250,000 clones, of which roughly 84% are seen a single time; approximately 6.6% belongs to the top ten. The sequencing input was PBMCs or T cells enriched from blood (not recorded which). These receptors were collected from a woman aged 40-49 years who had recovered from COVID-19.

This clone has a single count. This sequence joins TRBV18 and TRBJ2-1; 7 bases align to TRBD2. CDR1 KGHSH and CDR2 LQKENI come from the germline V gene. With V trimmed by 2 bases and J by 6 bases, 10 bases remained unmatched. This CDR3 is built from 16 residues. In DNA form, the CDR3 reads TGTGCCAGCTCACCAGTCGCGGGAGTGTCGGGCAATGAGCAGTTCTTC. Amino acid sequence: CASSPVAGVSGNEQFF.

CDR3 protein: CASNDGLAVYNEQFF. The CDR3 DNA sequence: TGTGCCAGCAACGACGGACTAGCGGTTTACAATGAGCAGTTCTTC. The chain carries TRBV11-2 and TRBJ2-1, with TRBD2 matching 10 bases. This CDR3 has 15 amino acids. In germline, CDR1 is SGHAT, CDR2 FQNNGV. Trimming cost V 7 bases and J 4 bases; bases outside gene matches: 7.

This chain connects TRBV9 to TRBJ1-4; 8 bases line up with TRBD1. Germline CDR1 is SGDLS and CDR2 is YYNGEE. This CDR3 contains 16 residues. V trimming: 3 bases; J trimming: 3 bases; junction bases outside the gene matches: 7. For the CDR3, the DNA is TGTGCCAGCAGCGAGGACCAGGGGGCTGCTAATGAAAAACTGTTTTTT. Protein product: CASSEDQGAANEKLFF.

The chain recombines TRBV5-5 with TRBJ1-5; no clear D gene. Germline V gene lookup returns CDR1 SGHKS and CDR2 YYEKEE (reference sequence). The CDR3 loop spans 14 amino acids. V shed 3 bases and J shed 2 bases, with 9 bases lying between them. CDR3 coding DNA: TGTGCCAGCAGCTCTCAGAGGGGCAATCAGCCCCAGCATTTT. Translating it yields CASSSQRGNQPQHF.

The chain carries TRBV28 and TRBJ1-1, with 7 bases matching TRBD1. There are 14 residues in the CDR3. Germline V gene data show CDR1 as MDHEN and CDR2 as SYDVKM. V lost 5 bases to trimming and J lost 4 bases; unmatched junction nucleotides: 7. The CDR3 is CASSTGQATTEAFF. The CDR3 DNA reads TGTGCCAGCAGTACCGGACAGGCAACCACTGAAGCTTTCTTT.

The chain has TRBV2 and TRBJ1-2; D is undetermined. The CDR3 length is 12 residues. V was trimmed by 4 bases and J by 6 bases, leaving 9 bases between them. The germline CDR1 and CDR2 sequences are SNHLY and FYNNEI. DNA for the CDR3: TGTGCCAGCAGTGTAACAGATAATGGCTACACCTTC. Translating gives CASSVTDNGYTF.

The rearrangement links TRBV2 to TRBJ1-4; possible D gene TRBD1, 6 bases. The CDR3 covers 15 residues. Between the trimmed V and J ends, which lost 6 bases and 4 bases, there was a span of 15 bases. CDR1 is SNHLY and CDR2 is FYNNEI in the germline V gene. This CDR3 reads CASSEWGLDNEKLFF. In nucleotides, the CDR3 is TGTGCCAGCAGCGAGTGGGGGCTTGATAATGAAAAACTGTTTTTT. The whole variable domain, filled in from reference TRBV2 and TRBJ1-4, reads EPEVTQTPSHQVTQMGQEVILRCVPISNHLYFYWYRQILGQKVEFLVSFYNNEISEKSEIFDDQFSVERPDGSNFTLKIRSTKLEDSAMYFCASSEWGLDNEKLFFGSGTQLSVL.

This clone was counted a single time. This sequence joins TRBV27 and TRBJ2-3; D is ambiguous. The CDR3 spans 12 residues. The germline V gene encodes CDR1 MNHEY and CDR2 SMNVEV (reference sequence). With 4 bases removed from V and 7 bases from J, the gap between germline ends came to 9 bases. CDR3 sequence reads: CASSSTHYTQYF. In DNA form, the CDR3 reads TGTGCCAGCAGTTCGACACACTATACGCAGTATTTT.

DNA of the CDR3: TGCGCCAGCAGCCAAGACGGGGAGATGAATAATTCACCCCTCCACTTT. As protein: CASSQDGEMNNSPLHF. This chain connects TRBV4-3 to TRBJ1-6; D is ambiguous. The CDR3 consists of 16 residues. Per germline, CDR1 LGHNA and CDR2 YSLEER. Trimming shortened V by 0 bases and J by 5 bases, and 11 bases separated the two germline ends.

The chain is built from TRBV24-1 and TRBJ1-5; 8 bases match TRBD1. The J segment lost 7 bases and the V segment lost 4 bases, leaving 5 bases of the junction unmatched. Germline CDR1 reads KGHDR; CDR2 reads SFDVKD. The CDR3 is made up of 14 amino acids. For the CDR3, the DNA is TGTGCCACCAGTGACGACAGGGGTGGCCAGCCCCAGCATTTT. Encoded protein: CATSDDRGGQPQHF.

The chain uses TRBV14 and TRBJ2-2, with 10 nucleotides matching TRBD2. Germline V gene lookup returns CDR1 SGHDN and CDR2 FVKESK. The CDR3 is made up of 16 amino acids. Losses at the gene ends were 0 bases for V and 6 bases for J; bases not matched to a gene: 4. The CDR3 here is CASSQDWLAGAGELFF. The DNA of the CDR3 is TGTGCCAGCAGCCAAGATTGGCTAGCGGGAGCCGGGGAGCTGTTTTTT.

V is TRBV27 and J is TRBJ1-1; 7 bases are shared with TRBD1. The trim removed 4 bases at V and 7 bases at J, leaving 6 bases unmatched. CDR3 length: 13 amino acids. Germline V gene sequence: CDR1 MNHEY, CDR2 SMNVEV (reference sequence). The CDR3, as DNA: TGTGCCAGCAGTTCGGAGGGGGCGGGTGAAGCTTTCTTT. Residues: CASSSEGAGEAFF.

The gene calls are TRBV9 and TRBJ2-5, with 8 positions matching TRBD2. The CDR3 has 15 amino acids. Germline assignment: CDR1 SGDLS and CDR2 YYNGEE. V gave up 0 bases and J gave up 5 bases; unmatched junction bases: 6. For the CDR3, the DNA is TGTGCCAGCAGCGTAGAAGGGACTAGAAGCGAGACCCAGTACTTC. It codes for CASSVEGTRSETQYF.

This rearrangement joins TRBV5-1 to TRBJ1-1; 12 bases are shared with TRBD1. The ends lost 1 base at V and 4 bases at J; junction bases unmatched: 17. The germline V gene has CDR1 SGHRS and CDR2 YFSETQ. The CDR3 covers 20 residues. The chain's CDR3 is CASSLSLGQGAIRGGTEAFF. DNA of the CDR3: TGCGCCAGCAGCTTGTCGTTGGGACAGGGGGCGATTCGGGGTGGCACTGAAGCTTTCTTT.

The genes are TRBV7-9 and TRBJ2-3; D not resolved. Per germline, CDR1 SEHNR and CDR2 FQNEAQ (reference sequence). The CDR3 runs to 12 residues. Deletions cut 5 bases from V and 5 bases from J, with 8 bases between. The DNA for the CDR3 is TGTGCCAGCAGCCCCTTTAGAGATACGCAGTATTTT. The encoded protein is CASSPFRDTQYF.

The rearrangement uses TRBV19 and TRBJ1-2; 10 bases map to TRBD1. CDR1 LNHDA and CDR2 SQIVND come from the germline V gene (reference sequence). The CDR3 is 18 amino acids. V lost 4 bases, J lost 0 bases, and 11 bases stayed unmatched. CDR3 sequence reads: CASSKRGQGNLANYGYTF. The CDR3 DNA reads as TGTGCCAGTAGTAAGAGGGGACAGGGGAATCTGGCTAACTATGGCTACACCTTC.

The chain joins TRBV18 to TRBJ2-1, with 9 bases lining up with TRBD2. CDR3 size: 16 residues. The germline gives CDR1 KGHSH, CDR2 LQKENI. V trimming: 3 bases; J trimming: 7 bases; junction bases outside the gene matches: 10. The CDR3 loop is CASSPSAGGPGNEQFF. In nucleotides, the CDR3 is TGTGCCAGCTCACCCAGTGCGGGAGGGCCGGGGAATGAGCAGTTCTTC. Complete variable domain (other parts from reference TRBV18 and TRBJ2-1): NAGVMQNPRHLVRRRGQEARLRCSPMKGHSHVYWYRQLPEEGLKFMVYLQKENIIDESGMPKERFSAEFPKEGPSILRIQQVVRGDSAAYFCASSPSAGGPGNEQFFGPGTRLTVL.

V gene TRBV28 combines with J gene TRBJ2-3, with D possibly TRBD2 on 6 matching bases. Trimming took off 5 bases at V and 3 bases at J, with 15 bases between the two ends. There are 15 residues in the CDR3. Germline CDR1 MDHEN, CDR2 SYDVKM. CDR3 coding DNA: TGTGCCAGCAGTATAAATAGGGGAGGTACAGATACGCAGTATTTT. As protein: CASSINRGGTDTQYF.

The chain uses TRBV30 and TRBJ2-1, with 14 positions matching TRBD2. The CDR3 contains 16 residues. Germline V gene data show CDR1 as GTSNPN and CDR2 as SVGIG (reference sequence). V was clipped by 0 bases and J by 6 bases; unmatched bases: 4. The DNA for the CDR3 is TGTGCCTGGAGTGTGGGGACTAGCGGGAGTAGCAATGAGCAGTTCTTC. Its protein is CAWSVGTSGSSNEQFF.

The J gene is TRBJ2-5, the V gene TRBV7-8; 7 nucleotides agree with TRBD1. Germline CDR1 reads SGHVS; CDR2 reads FQNEAQ. The ends lost 4 bases at V and 3 bases at J; junction bases unmatched: 5. This CDR3 comprises 14 residues. The CDR3 sequence is CASSSSGTEETQYF. In nucleotides, the CDR3 is TGTGCCAGCAGCTCCTCCGGGACAGAAGAGACCCAGTACTTC.

The J gene is TRBJ2-2, the V gene TRBV7-2, with D possibly TRBD1 on 6 matching bases. CDR1 is SGHTA and CDR2 is FQGNSA in the germline V gene. The CDR3 covers 14 residues. V was trimmed by 5 bases and J by 7 bases, leaving 14 bases between them. CDR3: CASSIRGRGGELFF. The CDR3, as DNA: TGTGCCAGCAGCATCAGGGGAAGGGGCGGGGAGCTGTTTTTT.

V and J are TRBV7-9 and TRBJ1-2; 10 bases fit TRBD1. V dropped 5 bases and J dropped 4; count of bases not matched to a gene: 7. This CDR3 contains 15 residues. Germline V CDR1 and CDR2: SEHNR, FQNEAQ (reference sequence). In nucleotides, the CDR3 is TGTGCCAGCAGCCCCGGGACAGGGGACTCCTATGGCTACACCTTC. Amino acid sequence: CASSPGTGDSYGYTF.

The rearrangement links TRBV6-6 to TRBJ1-5; possibly TRBD1 for D (6 bases). CDR3 length: 13 residues. CDR1 is MNHNY and CDR2 is SVGAGI in the germline V gene (reference sequence). Deletions cut 7 bases from V and 7 bases from J, with 14 bases between. As DNA, the CDR3 is TGTGCCAGCACAGGACAGTCGGAGCAGCCCCAGCATTTT. It is translated as CASTGQSEQPQHF.

The chain links TRBV18 to TRBJ2-3, with D possibly TRBD1 on 5 matching bases. Germline CDR1 KGHSH, CDR2 LQKENI. CDR3 size: 12 residues. V was clipped by 6 bases and J by 5 bases, with 9 bases between them. The CDR3 DNA reads TGTGCCAGCTCGGGGCTAGGAGATACGCAGTATTTT. Translation: CASSGLGDTQYF.